This is a list of T cell receptor beta chains from one sample in a study of T-cell reconstitution after alpha-beta-depleted transplantation in children. TCRdb itself ran the PCR reads through MiXCR, one entry per CDR3 protein. The sample comprises about 420,000 distinct CDR3 sequences, around 15% of which are singletons, and just under 30% rests with the top ten. The source was PBMCs, mostly from graft donor cells, collected 360 days after TCRalphabeta/CD19-depleted stem cell transplant. These TCRs come from a boy younger than two who had a stem cell transplant for Wiskott-Aldrich syndrome, so the T cells may come from the graft donor. The CDR3 runs from the conserved cysteine through the conserved F or W. The D gene is left open where the match is weak. Size tells how often a clone was seen (once, few, many) or the class of an expanded clone, and some rows leave it out.

v_gene,abundance,d_gene,j_gene,CDR3aa,CDR3nt
TRBV7-2,once,TRBD1,TRBJ2-4,CASSLAGQGPVHKNIQYF,TGTGCCAGCAGCTTAGCGGGACAGGGCCCCGTCCACAAAAACATTCAGTACTTC
TRBV4-1,-,TRBD1,TRBJ1-6,CASTTGTANSPLHF,TGCGCCAGCACAACCGGGACAGCTAATTCACCCCTCCACTTT
TRBV2,-,-,TRBJ2-7,CASKAAILDYEQYF,TGTGCCAGCAAAGCAGCAATCTTGGACTACGAGCAGTACTTC
TRBV20-1,many,-,TRBJ2-5,CSASGGGQETQYF,TGCAGTGCTAGTGGTGGGGGCCAAGAGACCCAGTACTTC
TRBV25-1,-,TRBD2,TRBJ2-1,CASSEYRGAGVYNEQFF,TGTGCCAGCAGTGAATATAGAGGAGCGGGAGTTTACAATGAGCAGTTCTTC
TRBV6-1,few,-,TRBJ2-7,CASSKSRGAYEQYF,TGTGCCAGCAGTAAGTCTAGGGGAGCCTACGAGCAGTACTTC
TRBV24-1,-,-,TRBJ2-5,CATSDWGAQETQYF,TGTGCCACCAGTGATTGGGGGGCCCAAGAGACCCAGTACTTC
TRBV12-3/TRBV12-4,many,-,TRBJ2-5,CASSLHRKETQYF,TGTGCCAGCAGTTTACATAGGAAAGAGACCCAGTACTTC
TRBV12-3/TRBV12-4,-,-,TRBJ2-7,CASRPTGTLSYEQYF,TGTGCCAGCAGGCCTACAGGGACACTATCCTACGAGCAGTACTTC
TRBV27,few,TRBD2,TRBJ2-5,CASTGPGLAISRGETQYF,TGTGCCAGCACTGGCCCGGGACTAGCGATTTCCCGAGGGGAGACCCAGTACTTC
TRBV13,many,TRBD2,TRBJ2-3,CASSLGGGNLNTQYF,TGTGCCAGCAGCCTTGGGGGAGGGAATTTAAATACGCAGTATTTT
TRBV28,-,TRBD1,TRBJ2-3,CASSLGQGEIDTQYF,TGTGCCAGCAGTTTGGGACAGGGGGAAATAGATACGCAGTATTTT
TRBV5-6,-,-,TRBJ1-5,CASSLGVREPQHF,TGTGCCAGTAGCTTGGGGGTCCGGGAGCCCCAGCATTTT
TRBV12-3/TRBV12-4,-,-,TRBJ2-7,CASRFRGKNEQYF,TGTGCCAGCAGGTTCAGGGGAAAAAACGAGCAGTACTTC
TRBV20-1,few,TRBD2,TRBJ2-7,CSAKSLGLARTYEQYF,TGCAGTGCTAAGTCATTAGGACTAGCGCGTACCTACGAGCAGTACTTC
TRBV5-4,-,TRBD1,TRBJ2-1,CASSKGQGKQFF,TGTGCCAGCAGCAAGGGACAGGGTAAGCAGTTCTTC
TRBV7-9,-,-,TRBJ2-3,CASSLERTSDTQYF,TGTGCCAGCAGCTTAGAGAGGACTTCAGATACGCAGTATTTT
TRBV6-4,few,TRBD2,TRBJ2-1,CASGGPGTSPNEQFF,TGTGCCAGCGGGGGCCCCGGGACTAGCCCCAATGAGCAGTTCTTC
TRBV7-8,few,-,TRBJ2-7,CASSSDDFSYEQYF,TGTGCCAGCAGCTCAGACGATTTCTCCTACGAGCAGTACTTC
TRBV7-2,few,-,TRBJ2-1,CASSLSPQTLNEQFF,TGTGCCAGCAGCTTAAGCCCGCAGACCCTCAATGAGCAGTTCTTC
TRBV20-1,few,-,TRBJ2-3,CSARVFGPTTDTQYF,TGCAGTGCTAGAGTGTTCGGACCAACCACAGATACGCAGTATTTT
TRBV3-1,few,-,TRBJ2-2,CASSQDKLSTGELFF,TGTGCCAGCAGCCAAGATAAGTTATCCACCGGGGAGCTGTTTTTT
TRBV5-1,few,-,TRBJ2-7,CASSNNRRGYGRYEQYF,TGCGCCAGCAGCAACAACCGCAGGGGTTATGGTCGCTACGAGCAGTACTTC
TRBV7-9,-,TRBD2,TRBJ2-1,CASSWGGDEQFF,TGTGCCAGCAGCTGGGGGGGGGATGAGCAGTTCTTC
TRBV20-1,-,-,TRBJ1-4,CSAVRDLSEKLFF,TGCAGTGCAGTCAGGGATTTGAGTGAAAAACTGTTTTTT
TRBV18,few,-,TRBJ1-1,CASSPPWGGYTEAFF,TGTGCCAGCTCACCACCGTGGGGGGGCTACACTGAAGCTTTCTTT
TRBV20-1,few,-,TRBJ2-3,CSARGGEAARTDTQYF,TGCAGTGCTCGTGGGGGAGAGGCAGCAAGGACAGATACGCAGTATTTT
TRBV20-1,-,-,TRBJ1-1,CSASRHYMNTEAFF,TGCAGTGCTAGCAGACACTACATGAACACTGAAGCTTTCTTT
TRBV4-2,-,-,TRBJ1-1,CASNQGGRGTEAFF,TGTGCCAGCAACCAAGGAGGCAGAGGCACTGAAGCTTTCTTT
TRBV12-3/TRBV12-4,many,-,TRBJ2-3,CASSPRRLDTQYF,TGTGCCAGCAGTCCCCGGCGCCTGGATACGCAGTATTTT
TRBV10-3,few,TRBD2,TRBJ2-7,CAISVAAGGSYEQYF,TGTGCCATCAGTGTGGCAGCGGGAGGTAGCTACGAGCAGTACTTC
TRBV7-6,few,-,TRBJ2-1,CASSLFLRELGEQFF,TGTGCCAGCAGCTTATTTCTGCGGGAACTGGGTGAGCAGTTCTTC
TRBV11-2,few,-,TRBJ2-6,CASSLVSGRLSGANVLTF,TGTGCCAGCAGCTTAGTCTCGGGACGACTCTCTGGGGCCAACGTCCTGACTTTC
TRBV10-2,few,-,TRBJ2-7,CASSEGPGYEQYF,TGCGCCAGCAGTGAAGGGCCCGGGTACGAGCAGTACTTC
TRBV18,-,TRBD2,TRBJ2-7,CASSPTGGSLSYEQYF,TGCGCCAGCTCACCTACGGGGGGATCTCTCTCCTACGAGCAGTACTTC
TRBV18,-,TRBD2,TRBJ2-1,CASSPRAGGPYNEQFF,TGTGCCAGCTCACCACGAGCGGGGGGGCCCTACAATGAGCAGTTCTTC
TRBV5-1,few,-,TRBJ2-4,CASREGSLAKNIQYF,TGCGCCAGCAGGGAGGGGAGCCTAGCCAAAAACATTCAGTACTTC
TRBV7-2,few,-,TRBJ1-1,CASSLIGGDTEAFF,TGTGCCAGCAGCTTAATAGGGGGGGACACTGAAGCTTTCTTT
TRBV20-1,-,-,TRBJ2-7,CSATRTDPYAQYF,TGCAGTGCTACCAGGACAGATCCCTACGCGCAGTACTTC
TRBV5-5,-,-,TRBJ2-7,CASSLVFWKGTGLNEQYF,TGTGCCAGCAGCTTGGTATTCTGGAAGGGAACGGGCTTGAACGAGCAGTACTTC
TRBV7-9,few,-,TRBJ2-5,CASSLLTAYQETQYF,TGTGCCAGCAGCTTACTTACAGCGTACCAAGAGACCCAGTACTTC
TRBV11-2,few,-,TRBJ1-2,CASSFSTVKYGYTF,TGTGCCAGCAGCTTCTCGACAGTAAAGTATGGCTACACCTTC
TRBV25-1,few,TRBD2,TRBJ2-3,CASSDPTSVKDTQYF,TGTGCCAGCAGTGATCCGACTAGCGTTAAAGATACGCAGTATTTT
TRBV7-2,-,-,TRBJ2-5,CASRPGRQTVTQYF,TGTGCCAGCAGGCCGGGAAGACAGACTGTAACCCAGTACTTC
TRBV5-1,few,TRBD2,TRBJ2-7,CASSSGLASFCEQYF,TGCGCCAGCAGCTCAGGACTAGCTAGTTTTTGCGAGCAGTACTTC
TRBV28,-,TRBD1,TRBJ1-2,CASRWTGGYGYTF,TGTGCCAGCAGGTGGACAGGGGGCTATGGCTACACCTTC
TRBV5-1,-,-,TRBJ2-7,CASSLRAGGQYEQYF,TGCGCCAGCAGCTTAAGGGCTGGGGGGCAATACGAGCAGTACTTC
TRBV5-1,many,-,TRBJ2-6,CASSLAATGANVLTF,TGCGCCAGCAGCTTGGCAGCCACTGGGGCCAACGTCCTGACTTTC
TRBV20-1,-,TRBD1,TRBJ2-1,CSAPGQGHNEQFF,TGCAGTGCCCCGGGACAGGGACACAATGAGCAGTTCTTC
TRBV4-2,few,-,TRBJ2-5,CASTEGGAKEETQYF,TGTGCCAGCACCGAAGGGGGGGCGAAAGAAGAGACCCAGTACTTC